This TCR beta chain was obtained from a study of T cell repertoires in cytomegalovirus infection. Study summary: Indications of both CMV infection and matching HLA type were provided by public TCR beta signatures. Regarding the study as a whole: Clonotypes of TCR beta that were HLA-C-restricted and CMV-specific dominated the ex vivo response. Identification of carriers of CMV plus the relevant HLA was performed using cumulative public TCR beta family frequency.

The CDR3 is 14 amino acids. J lost 6 bases, V lost 5 bases, and 7 bases had no gene match. In germline, CDR1 is SGHVS, CDR2 FQNEAQ. MiXCR, applied by TCRdb to the reads, yields one record per CDR3 protein. The repertoire includes more than 150,000 distinct CDR3 sequences, 23% of them detected once, and around 9.9% sits in the top ten. This clonotype was observed at least ten times. Its target is unknown. This chain connects TRBV7-8 to TRBJ2-3, with 8 bases matching TRBD2. Sequencing was done on a sample of PBMCs. This TCR was sampled from a human donor in good health (CMV status not recorded). Some clones in this sample may be carry-over from other donors' samples. The CDR3 DNA reads as TGTGCCAGCAGCCACAGCGGGAGAGGGGATACGCAGTATTTT. Translating it yields CASSHSGRGDTQYF. The full variable domain, rest sourced from reference TRBV7-8 and TRBJ2-3, is GAGVSQSPRYKVAKRGQDVALRCDPISGHVSLFWYQQALGQGPEFLTYFQNEAQLDKSGLPSDRFFAERPEGSVSTLKIQRTQQEDSAVYLCASSHSGRGDTQYFGPGTRLTVL.